Reported below is one T cell receptor beta chain. As yet, its antigen is unknown. In germline, CDR1 is SGDLS, CDR2 YYNGEE. The CDR3 consists of 16 residues. The ends lost 4 bases at V and 0 bases at J; junction bases unmatched: 8. The data were obtained in a study of T cell responses to AZD1222 COVID-19 vaccine. General study findings and limits: Researchers report vaccine-associated CD4 TCRs spanning spike, with dominance at 160-218 and 743-854. Recipients of AZD1222 seropositive at baseline numbered only 6 or 7. Donors were largely white British and mainly female; clonal diversity was possibly underestimated. None of the repertoires were sampled until the peak T cell response had passed.

The protocol was immunoSEQ multiplex PCR, while the TCRdb copy is restricted to in-frame clones and leaves out a portion. Of 85,000 to 120,000 clones detected, approximately 86% appear once; the ten largest clones hold 4% to 6%. This chain uses TRBV9 with TRBJ2-3, with 7 bases aligning to TRBD2. The source was peripheral blood, collected on day 0 of AZD1222 vaccination. The clonotype comes from an adult in good health. CDR3 nucleotides: TGTGCCAGCAGCACCCGGGACTACACTAGCACAGATACGCAGTATTTT. Residues: CASSTRDYTSTDTQYF.